This T cell receptor beta chain is from a study of CD8+ T cells in alopecia areata. This sample's treatment: oral pan-JAK inhibitor, 5-10 mg twice daily. It was cDNA, reverse transcribed from extracted RNA, that served as the sequencing template. The assay was immunoSEQ multiplex PCR, and TCRdb's table has in-frame clones only and misses some. The table lists 160,000 or so clones, about 61% of them singletons. V dropped 0 bases and J dropped 4 bases, with 6 bases sitting between them. The CDR3 extends over 14 amino acids. Germline V gene sequence: CDR1 MGHRA, CDR2 YSYEKL. Overall study findings and caveats: Since there was just one nonresponder, nobody can yet say how baseline CD8+ expansion ties to response. Among the top 100, expanded CD8+ clones were significantly decreased by tofacitinib, as was scalp clonality.

Concerning this clone: The antigen is unknown.

The sample here was CD4+ T cells sorted from blood, taken at approximately week 60, from a patient treated with tofacitinib. The V call is TRBV4-1, the J call TRBJ2-2; D is unresolved. This receptor was identified in a human donor with alopecia areata. The CDR3 DNA is TGCGCCAGCAGCCAAGACACATCCACCGGGGAGCTGTTTTTT. It yields the protein CASSQDTSTGELFF.